The 22 T cell receptor beta chains below were found in one sample sequenced in a study of cytomegalovirus exposure and HLA in healthy donors (dated by TCRdb to about 2017). The library was obtained by the immunoSEQ multiplex PCR assay. A mixture of 60 forward primers for TCR Vbeta segments and 13 reverse primers for TCR Jbeta segments was used in the multiplex PCR. Drawn from immuneACCESS, this table holds only the in-frame rearrangements with V and J called that TCRdb kept. Clones are partly lost; checked studies trace under half to an unresolved V gene and leave the rest unexplained. This sample lists 100,000 to 150,000 clones; 82% were detected once. The ten largest clones represent 10% to 12% of the sample. The specimen sequenced was PBMCs. These receptors were obtained from a male donor in good health and CMV-seropositive.

V is TRBV7-3 and J is TRBJ2-5; weak D call: TRBD1 (6 bases). The germline gives CDR1 SGHTA, CDR2 FQGTGA. V was trimmed by 6 bases and J by 5 bases, leaving 13 bases between them. The CDR3 has 13 residues. CDR3 coding DNA: TGTGCCAGCAGTCAGGGGCATACGGAGACCCAGTACTTC. Protein sequence: CASSQGHTETQYF.

The rearrangement links TRBV18 to TRBJ2-5; 10 bases line up with TRBD1. V lost 1 base to trimming and J lost 2 bases; unmatched junction nucleotides: 10. This CDR3 comprises 18 residues. Germline V gene lookup returns CDR1 KGHSH and CDR2 LQKENI. The CDR3: CASSPRPGDRGPQETQYF. The CDR3 DNA sequence: TGTGCCAGCTCACCACGTCCGGGGGACAGGGGACCTCAAGAGACCCAGTACTTC.

The chain combines TRBV7-9 with TRBJ2-1; TRBD2 is a possible D gene (5 bases). The CDR3 is made up of 12 amino acids. Germline V CDR1 and CDR2: SEHNR, FQNEAQ (reference sequence). V shed 1 base and J shed 9 bases, with 7 bases lying between them. The CDR3 is CASSLDGLEQFF. As DNA, the CDR3 is TGTGCCAGCAGCTTAGACGGACTTGAGCAGTTCTTC. Looking up the rest from reference TRBV7-9 and TRBJ2-1 gives the full variable domain: DTGVSQNPRHKITKRGQNVTFRCDPISEHNRLYWYRQTLGQGPEFLTYFQNEAQLEKSRLLSDRFSAERPKGSFSTLEIQRTEQGDSAMYLCASSLDGLEQFFGPGTRLTVL.

This chain connects TRBV7-2 to TRBJ2-1; 8 bases agree with TRBD2. The CDR3 length is 15 residues. Per germline, CDR1 SGHTA and CDR2 FQGNSA. V gave up 3 bases and J gave up 4 bases; unmatched junction bases: 5. In DNA form, the CDR3 reads TGTGCCAGCAGCTTGCGATTAGCGGGATACAATGAGCAGTTCTTC. Its translation is CASSLRLAGYNEQFF.

This clone was seen a single time. The chain joins TRBV6-6 to TRBJ1-4, with 7 bases identical to TRBD1. V gave up 10 bases and J gave up 10 bases; unmatched junction bases: 12. This CDR3 comprises 13 residues. The germline V gene encodes CDR1 MNHNY and CDR2 SVGAGI (reference sequence). The CDR3 here is CATCGTGVGKLFF. As DNA, the CDR3 is TGTGCCACCTGCGGAACAGGGGTTGGAAAACTGTTTTTT.

V gene TRBV7-3 combines with J gene TRBJ2-7; TRBD1 might be the D (7 bases). The CDR3 contains 14 residues. Germline V gene data show CDR1 as SGHTA and CDR2 as FQGTGA. The V gene lost 5 bases and the J gene lost 5 bases, with 16 bases spanning the gap. CDR3 residues: CASSTAGGYDEQYF. The CDR3, as DNA: TGTGCCAGCAGCACGGCAGGGGGGTACGACGAGCAGTACTTC.

The V call is TRBV5-4, the J call TRBJ1-4; weak D call: TRBD1 (5 bases). V was clipped by 0 bases and J by 7 bases, with 10 bases between them. The CDR3 loop spans 14 amino acids. Germline values: CDR1 SGHNT, CDR2 YYREEE (reference sequence). CDR3: CASSLGQGGEKLFF. CDR3 sequence (DNA): TGTGCCAGCAGCTTGGGGCAGGGAGGTGAAAAACTGTTTTTT.

The chain links TRBV30 to TRBJ1-2; TRBD1 aligns across 8 bases. The CDR3 has 14 amino acids. J gave up 4 bases and V 3 bases, and 7 bases lay outside the gene matches. Germline V gene lookup returns CDR1 GTSNPN and CDR2 SVGIG (reference sequence). CDR3 loop: CAWSLDRGLYGYTF. The DNA for the CDR3 is TGTGCCTGGAGCCTAGACAGGGGCCTCTATGGCTACACCTTC.

The chain uses TRBV10-3 and TRBJ1-5, with TRBD1 matching over 10 bases. Losses at the gene ends were 0 bases for V and 9 bases for J; bases not matched to a gene: 5. Germline lookup yields CDR1 ENHRY and CDR2 SYGVKD. The CDR3 totals 15 residues. The CDR3 protein is CAISESTGGGVPQHF. The CDR3 bases are TGTGCCATCAGTGAGTCGACAGGGGGCGGGGTGCCCCAGCATTTT.

The chain couples TRBV2 to TRBJ2-7, with a possible D match to TRBD2 (5 bases). The V and J ends lost 9 bases and 3 bases respectively, with 9 bases between them. CDR1 SNHLY and CDR2 FYNNEI come from the germline V gene. This CDR3 is built from 11 residues. The CDR3 sequence is CASTSRYEQYF. The CDR3 DNA reads TGTGCCAGTACTAGTCGCTACGAGCAGTACTTC.

This chain joins TRBV5-4 and TRBJ2-2; 10 bases are a match to TRBD1. Germline V gives CDR1 SGHNT, CDR2 YYREEE (reference sequence). Losses at the gene ends were 5 bases for V and 5 bases for J; bases not matched to a gene: 9. This CDR3 contains 16 residues. The CDR3 sequence is CASSRPGQGHTGELFF. The CDR3 DNA reads TGTGCCAGCAGTCGTCCGGGACAGGGGCATACCGGGGAGCTGTTTTTT.

The rearrangement links TRBV28 to TRBJ1-5; TRBD1 aligns across 7 bases. J was trimmed by 7 bases and V by 2 bases; bases with no gene match: 5. This CDR3 region has 14 residues. Per germline, CDR1 MDHEN and CDR2 SYDVKM. CDR3 bases: TGTGCCAGCAGTTTAGGAGGGGGCGCGCAGCCCCAGCATTTT. Protein sequence: CASSLGGGAQPQHF.

This chain uses TRBV5-4 with TRBJ2-7; 11 nucleotides agree with TRBD2. Germline V gene data show CDR1 as SGHNT and CDR2 as YYREEE (reference sequence). With 3 bases clipped from V and 4 bases from J, the junction kept 6 bases outside the gene matches. The CDR3 extends over 15 amino acids. The CDR3 spells CASSSRLAGSYEQYF. CDR3 coding DNA: TGTGCCAGCAGCTCCCGACTAGCGGGATCGTACGAGCAGTACTTC.

The chain recombines TRBV7-2 with TRBJ2-6; TRBD1 matches 8 bases. The V segment lost 1 base and the J segment 4 bases; nucleotides outside the gene matches: 6. The CDR3 spans 17 residues. CDR1 is SGHTA, CDR2 FQGNSA, per germline. This chain's CDR3 is CASSLGQGAGGANVLTF. The CDR3 DNA sequence: TGTGCCAGCAGCTTAGGGCAGGGGGCGGGCGGGGCCAACGTCCTGACTTTC. The full variable domain, its missing parts supplied by reference TRBV7-2 and TRBJ2-6, is GAGVSQSPSNKVTEKGKDVELRCDPISGHTALYWYRQSLGQGLEFLIYFQGNSAPDKSGLPSDRFSAERTGGSVSTLTIQRTQQEDSAVYLCASSLGQGAGGANVLTFGAGSRLTVL.

The V call is TRBV30, the J call TRBJ2-7; a possible D gene is TRBD2 (6 bases). The CDR3 is 14 residues long. The V end was cut by 3 bases, the J end by 2 bases, with 14 bases between. Germline V lookup: CDR1 GTSNPN, CDR2 SVGIG (reference sequence). CDR3 residues: CAWSFGTGAYEQYF. As DNA, the CDR3 is TGTGCCTGGAGCTTCGGGACGGGGGCCTACGAGCAGTACTTC.

As concerns this clone: This CDR3 is also generated by other DNA sequences in the sample. This chain links TRBV19 with TRBJ1-1, with TRBD1 as a possible D gene (5 bases). The CDR3 is made up of 14 amino acids. V lost 1 base to trimming and J lost 1 base, with 7 bases between them. From germline, CDR1 is LNHDA and CDR2 SQIVND (reference sequence). The CDR3 DNA reads TGTGCCAGTAGTATAGGGGGCACGAACACTGAAGCTTTCTTT. It specifies CASSIGGTNTEAFF.

The sample holds one count of this clone. V and J are TRBV5-6 and TRBJ2-7, with TRBD1 matching over 10 bases. The V gene's germline CDR1 is SGHDT and CDR2 YYEEEE. With V trimmed by 4 bases and J by 7 bases, 14 bases remained unmatched. The CDR3 consists of 16 residues. The CDR3 spells CASSAGPGTGAKEQYF. For the CDR3, the DNA is TGTGCCAGCAGCGCGGGGCCCGGGACAGGGGCAAAGGAGCAGTACTTC.

The V gene is TRBV11-1, the J gene TRBJ2-1; tentatively, D is TRBD1 (5 bases). The CDR3 length is 15 residues. Germline V gene sequence: CDR1 SGHAT, CDR2 FQDESV (reference sequence). The ends were cut back, 5 bases at V and 8 bases at J, with 19 bases in the middle. CDR3 protein: CASSRRDSPGYEQFF. The CDR3 DNA follows: TGTGCCAGCAGCCGGCGAGACAGCCCTGGGTATGAGCAGTTCTTC.

The V call is TRBV5-4, the J call TRBJ1-1; D ambiguous. V dropped 2 bases and J dropped 1 base, with 12 bases sitting between them. This CDR3 has 15 amino acids. Germline assignment: CDR1 SGHNT and CDR2 YYREEE (reference sequence). CDR3 sequence reads: CASSLAGIENTEAFF. The CDR3 DNA sequence: TGTGCCAGCAGCTTAGCGGGTATAGAGAACACTGAAGCTTTCTTT.

The chain links TRBV7-3 to TRBJ2-1, with a possible D match to TRBD1 (6 bases). The germline V and J ends were trimmed by 6 bases and 0 bases, with 12 bases remaining between them. From germline, CDR1 is SGHTA and CDR2 FQGTGA. This CDR3 comprises 15 residues. The CDR3 spells CASRSGVSSYNEQFF. The CDR3 bases are TGTGCCAGCAGATCAGGGGTCAGCTCCTACAATGAGCAGTTCTTC.

The chain has TRBV29-1 and TRBJ2-1, with D perhaps TRBD1 (6 bases). The CDR3 has 14 residues. V dropped 0 bases and J dropped 7 bases, with 13 bases sitting between them. The germline V gene encodes CDR1 SQVTM and CDR2 ANQGSEA. CDR3 bases: TGCAGCGTTGAAGAAGACAGGTCTGGGAATGAGCAGTTCTTC. Amino acids: CSVEEDRSGNEQFF.

The gene calls are TRBV5-4 and TRBJ2-3, with a possible D match to TRBD1 (6 bases). The germline V gene has CDR1 SGHNT and CDR2 YYREEE (reference sequence). V lost 3 bases to trimming and J lost 4 bases, with 15 bases between them. The CDR3 is made up of 15 amino acids. In nucleotides, the CDR3 is TGTGCCAGCAGCTCCCGGACAGAAGGAGCAGATACGCAGTATTTT. Encoded protein: CASSSRTEGADTQYF.